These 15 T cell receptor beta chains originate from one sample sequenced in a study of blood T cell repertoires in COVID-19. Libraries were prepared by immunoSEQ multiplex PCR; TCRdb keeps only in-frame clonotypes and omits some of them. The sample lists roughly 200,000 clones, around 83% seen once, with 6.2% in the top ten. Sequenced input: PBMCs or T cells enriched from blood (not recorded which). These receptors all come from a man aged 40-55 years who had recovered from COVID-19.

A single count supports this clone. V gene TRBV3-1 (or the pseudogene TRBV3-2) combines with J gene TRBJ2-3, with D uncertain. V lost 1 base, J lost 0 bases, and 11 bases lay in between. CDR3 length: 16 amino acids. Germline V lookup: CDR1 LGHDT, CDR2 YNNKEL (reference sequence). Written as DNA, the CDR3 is TGTGCCAGCAGCCAAGTGGGTCAGAGGAGCACAGATACGCAGTATTTT. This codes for CASSQVGQRSTDTQYF.

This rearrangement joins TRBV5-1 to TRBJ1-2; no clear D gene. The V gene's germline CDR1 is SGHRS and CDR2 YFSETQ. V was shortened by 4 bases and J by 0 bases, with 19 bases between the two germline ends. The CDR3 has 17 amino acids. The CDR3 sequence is CASSPTGRSFANYGYTF. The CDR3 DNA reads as TGCGCCAGCAGCCCAACGGGTAGGAGTTTCGCTAACTATGGCTACACCTTC.

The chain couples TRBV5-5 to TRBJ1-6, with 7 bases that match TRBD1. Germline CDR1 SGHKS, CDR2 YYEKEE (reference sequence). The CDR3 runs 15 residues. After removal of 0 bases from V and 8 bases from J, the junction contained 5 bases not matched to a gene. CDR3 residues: CASSLVQGEDSPLHF. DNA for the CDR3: TGTGCCAGCAGCTTGGTCCAGGGGGAAGATTCACCCCTCCACTTT.

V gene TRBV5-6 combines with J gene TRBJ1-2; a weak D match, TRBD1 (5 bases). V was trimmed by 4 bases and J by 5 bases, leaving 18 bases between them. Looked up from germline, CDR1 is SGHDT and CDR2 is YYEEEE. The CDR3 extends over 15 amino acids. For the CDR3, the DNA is TGTGCCAGCAGCAATATCATGCCGGGACTGTATGGCTACACCTTC. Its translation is CASSNIMPGLYGYTF.

The CDR3 DNA reads TGCGCCAGCAGCCAAGAAAGGCAGGGGACCGGGGAGCTGTTTTTT. It yields the protein CASSQERQGTGELFF. This chain uses TRBV4-1 with TRBJ2-2, with a weak D call TRBD1 (6 bases). V was clipped by 0 bases and J by 5 bases, with 10 bases between them. The CDR3 is made up of 15 amino acids. From germline, CDR1 is MGHRA and CDR2 YSYEKL.

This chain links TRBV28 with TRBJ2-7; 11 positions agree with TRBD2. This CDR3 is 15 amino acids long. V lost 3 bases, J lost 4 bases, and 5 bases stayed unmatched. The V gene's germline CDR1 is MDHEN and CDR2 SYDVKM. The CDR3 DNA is TGTGCCAGCAGTTTCGATCTAGCGGGGGGTTACGAGCAGTACTTC. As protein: CASSFDLAGGYEQYF.

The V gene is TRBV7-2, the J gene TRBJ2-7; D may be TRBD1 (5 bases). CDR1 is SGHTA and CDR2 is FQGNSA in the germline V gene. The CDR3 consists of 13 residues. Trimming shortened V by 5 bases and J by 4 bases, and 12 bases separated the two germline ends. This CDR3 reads CASSIQKGYEQYF. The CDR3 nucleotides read TGTGCCAGCAGCATCCAAAAGGGGTACGAGCAGTACTTC.

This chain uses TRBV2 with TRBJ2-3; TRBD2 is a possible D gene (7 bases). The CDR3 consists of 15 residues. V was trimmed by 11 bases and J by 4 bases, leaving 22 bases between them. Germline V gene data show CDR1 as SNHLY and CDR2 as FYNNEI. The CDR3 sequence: CAVLVEDSGADTQYF. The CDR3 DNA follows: TGTGCCGTCCTAGTAGAGGACAGCGGGGCAGATACGCAGTATTTT.

This CDR3 is CASSQDLRGRGTDPEAFF. In nucleotides, the CDR3 is TGCGCCAGCAGCCAAGATCTTAGGGGCAGGGGTACGGACCCTGAAGCTTTCTTT. This chain uses TRBV4-1 with TRBJ1-1; D is possibly TRBD1 (6 bases). CDR1 is MGHRA and CDR2 is YSYEKL in the germline V gene. The CDR3 contains 18 residues. Trimming shortened V by 0 bases and J by 6 bases, and 23 bases separated the two germline ends.

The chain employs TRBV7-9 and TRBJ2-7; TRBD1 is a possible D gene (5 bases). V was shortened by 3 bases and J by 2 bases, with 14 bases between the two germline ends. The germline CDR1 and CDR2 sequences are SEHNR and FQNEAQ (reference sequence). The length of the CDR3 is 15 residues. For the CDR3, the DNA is TGTGCCAGCAGCTTTGGTAGCCAGGGCCCCTACGAGCAGTACTTC. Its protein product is CASSFGSQGPYEQYF.

In nucleotides, the CDR3 is TGTGCCAGCAGCCCGAGACAGGGTAGGAGCTACACCTTC. Translation: CASSPRQGRSYTF. The V call is TRBV27, the J call TRBJ1-2, with TRBD1 identical over 7 bases. V trimming: 6 bases; J trimming: 9 bases; junction bases outside the gene matches: 10. This CDR3 spans 13 amino acids. CDR1 is MNHEY, CDR2 SMNVEV, per germline (reference sequence).

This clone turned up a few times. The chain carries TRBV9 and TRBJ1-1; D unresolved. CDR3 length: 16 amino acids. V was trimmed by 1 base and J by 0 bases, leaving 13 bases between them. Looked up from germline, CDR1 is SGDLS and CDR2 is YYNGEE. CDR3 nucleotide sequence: TGTGCCAGCAGCGTAAGTGGCAGTCCCATGAACACTGAAGCTTTCTTT. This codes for CASSVSGSPMNTEAFF.

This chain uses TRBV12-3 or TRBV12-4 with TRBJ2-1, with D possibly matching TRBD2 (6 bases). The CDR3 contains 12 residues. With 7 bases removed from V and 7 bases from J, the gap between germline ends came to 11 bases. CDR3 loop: CASNPGGNEQFF. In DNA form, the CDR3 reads TGTGCCAGCAACCCCGGAGGGAATGAGCAGTTCTTC.

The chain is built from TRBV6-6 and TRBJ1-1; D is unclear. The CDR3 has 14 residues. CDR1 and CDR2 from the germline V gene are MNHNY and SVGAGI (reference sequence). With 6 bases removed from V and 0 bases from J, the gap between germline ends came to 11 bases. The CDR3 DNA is TGTGCCAGCAGCCCCGCAGAAATGAACACTGAAGCTTTCTTT. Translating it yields CASSPAEMNTEAFF.

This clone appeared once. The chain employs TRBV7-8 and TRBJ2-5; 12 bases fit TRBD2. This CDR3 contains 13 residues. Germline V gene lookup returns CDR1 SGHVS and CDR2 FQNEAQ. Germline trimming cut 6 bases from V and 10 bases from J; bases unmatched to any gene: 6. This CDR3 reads CASRRTSGEDQYF. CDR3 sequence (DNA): TGTGCCAGCAGGCGGACTAGCGGGGAGGACCAGTACTTC.